The 23 T cell receptor beta chains in this list originate from one sample, sequenced in a study of naive and memory T cell subsets. An equimolar mix of two oligonucleotides served as the beta constant-region primer for TRBC1 and TRBC2. Each CDR3 protein gets one entry after TCRdb re-called the UMI-ligation and nested PCR reads with MiXCR. This table has 84,000 or so distinct CDR3 sequences, around 7% appearing once. Material for sequencing was central memory CD4+ T cells from blood. The receptors come from a human donor in good health.

This clonotype has only a few counts. The chain has TRBV20-1 and TRBJ2-1, with a weak D call TRBD2 (5 bases). The CDR3 length is 15 residues. Deletions cut 3 bases from V and 8 bases from J, with 20 bases between. Germline lookup yields CDR1 DFQATT and CDR2 SNEGSKA (reference sequence). The CDR3 protein is CSASPRATLNYEQFF. Written as DNA, the CDR3 is TGCAGTGCTAGTCCGCGGGCCACCCTTAACTATGAGCAGTTCTTC.

This clonotype came up many times. V gene TRBV10-3 combines with J gene TRBJ1-5; D ambiguous. Germline V lookup: CDR1 ENHRY, CDR2 SYGVKD. Trimming took 6 bases from V and 0 from J, leaving 12 bases between them. The CDR3 runs 15 residues. This CDR3 is CAIREGTYSNQPQHF. The CDR3 bases are TGTGCCATCAGGGAGGGAACCTATAGCAATCAGCCCCAGCATTTT.

This clonotype was counted a few times. The V call is TRBV30, the J call TRBJ1-1; D uncertain. The CDR3 totals 12 residues. V was trimmed by 4 bases and J by 4 bases, leaving 10 bases between them. Germline CDR1 GTSNPN, CDR2 SVGIG (reference sequence). The CDR3 region has the DNA TGTGCCTGGATTGAGCGACGCACTGAAGCTTTCTTT. Protein product: CAWIERRTEAFF.

This clonotype was recorded many times. The chain combines TRBV7-2 with TRBJ2-1; the D is unclear. CDR1 and CDR2 (germline): SGHTA, FQGNSA. The CDR3 consists of 15 residues. Trimming took off 6 bases at V and 4 bases at J, with 16 bases between the two ends. This chain's CDR3 is CASSPALPVYNEQFF. The CDR3 coding sequence is TGTGCCAGCAGTCCGGCCCTCCCGGTATACAATGAGCAGTTCTTC.

Ten or more counts support this clonotype. The gene calls are TRBV2 and TRBJ1-5; D is perhaps TRBD1 (6 bases). The CDR3 is made up of 20 amino acids. Trimming stripped 5 bases from V and 4 bases from J, with 30 bases between. Germline values: CDR1 SNHLY, CDR2 FYNNEI. The CDR3 spells CASSPRANVFQGKENQPQHF. The CDR3 DNA reads TGTGCCAGCAGTCCTAGGGCCAACGTATTTCAGGGGAAAGAAAATCAGCCCCAGCATTTT.

The J gene is TRBJ2-5, the V gene TRBV7-2; 8 bases line up with TRBD1. Germline CDR1 and CDR2: SGHTA and FQGNSA. The V and J ends lost 5 bases and 4 bases, in that order; junction bases with no gene match: 6. The CDR3 is 14 amino acids. CDR3 DNA: TGTGCCAGCAGCCCGACAGGGGCGGTAGAGACCCAGTACTTC. Encoded protein: CASSPTGAVETQYF.

The rearrangement links TRBV2 to TRBJ1-5, with D possibly matching TRBD1 (6 bases). The CDR3 is 13 residues long. CDR1 is SNHLY, CDR2 FYNNEI, per germline. Trimming took 4 bases from V and 7 from J, leaving 11 bases between them. In nucleotides, the CDR3 is TGTGCCAGCAGTGGACAGGCCATACAGCCCCAGCATTTT. Protein: CASSGQAIQPQHF. The whole variable domain, filled in from reference TRBV2 and TRBJ1-5, reads EPEVTQTPSHQVTQMGQEVILRCVPISNHLYFYWYRQILGQKVEFLVSFYNNEISEKSEIFDDQFSVERPDGSNFTLKIRSTKLEDSAMYFCASSGQAIQPQHFGDGTRLSIL.

The chain couples TRBV6-2 or TRBV6-3 to TRBJ1-1; 9 nucleotides align to TRBD1. V dropped 6 bases and J dropped 4; count of bases not matched to a gene: 6. Germline loops: CDR1 MNHEY, CDR2 SVGEGT. The length of the CDR3 is 14 residues. The CDR3 protein is CASRITGGFTEAFF. CDR3 sequence (DNA): TGTGCCAGCAGAATCACAGGGGGCTTCACTGAAGCTTTCTTT.

This clonotype came up a few times. This chain connects TRBV30 to TRBJ1-6; D is perhaps TRBD1 (6 bases). V was trimmed by 3 bases and J by 7 bases, leaving 16 bases between them. The CDR3 consists of 15 residues. The germline V gene has CDR1 GTSNPN and CDR2 SVGIG (reference sequence). The CDR3 loop reads CAWSTGGTTNSPLHF. The CDR3 coding sequence is TGTGCCTGGAGCACCGGCGGGACAACCAATTCACCCCTCCACTTT.

This clonotype appeared a few times. The chain joins TRBV7-9 to TRBJ2-1, with 7 bases fitting TRBD1. Germline trimming cut 4 bases from V and 8 bases from J; bases unmatched to any gene: 2. Per the germline V gene, CDR1 is SEHNR and CDR2 is FQNEAQ (reference sequence). The CDR3 is 12 residues long. The CDR3 coding sequence is TGTGCCAGCAGCTCACAGGGGTATGAGCAGTTCTTC. Protein sequence: CASSSQGYEQFF. Combining the CDR3 with reference TRBV7-9 and TRBJ2-1 gives the whole variable domain DTGVSQNPRHKITKRGQNVTFRCDPISEHNRLYWYRQTLGQGPEFLTYFQNEAQLEKSRLLSDRFSAERPKGSFSTLEIQRTEQGDSAMYLCASSSQGYEQFFGPGTRLTVL.

This clonotype was seen at least ten times. The DNA of the CDR3 is TGTGCCAGCAGTTACTCCGGAGGAGGAGGCTCACCCCTCCACTTT. It translates to CASSYSGGGGSPLHF. V and J are TRBV6-5 and TRBJ1-6; D not resolved. V dropped 0 bases and J dropped 10 bases, with 13 bases sitting between them. CDR3 length: 15 residues. Per the germline V gene, CDR1 is MNHEY and CDR2 is SVGAGI.

This clonotype occurred a few times. The chain uses TRBV5-1 and TRBJ2-5; no reliable D call. The germline V gene has CDR1 SGHRS and CDR2 YFSETQ. The CDR3 is made up of 11 amino acids. V lost 4 bases to trimming and J lost 0 bases, with 1 base between them. CDR3 region: CASSNQETQYF. The CDR3 nucleotides are TGCGCCAGCAGCAACCAAGAGACCCAGTACTTC.

The chain links TRBV2 to TRBJ2-7; the D is unclear. CDR3 length equals 11 residues. The V gene's germline CDR1 is SNHLY and CDR2 FYNNEI. Deletions cut 1 base from V and 6 bases from J, with 4 bases between. CDR3 in DNA: TGTGCCAGCAGTGAAGAGGGCGAGCAGTACTTC. Protein: CASSEEGEQYF.

The gene calls are TRBV25-1 and TRBJ2-1, with 11 bases lining up with TRBD2. Germline CDR1 and CDR2: MGHDK and SYGVNS. Losses at the gene ends were 6 bases for V and 0 bases for J; bases not matched to a gene: 1. The CDR3 is made up of 15 amino acids. The DNA for the CDR3 is TGTGCCAGCAGGGGGACTAGCGGCTCCTACAATGAGCAGTTCTTC. Amino acid sequence: CASRGTSGSYNEQFF.

The chain combines TRBV19 with TRBJ1-3; a possible D gene is TRBD1 (5 bases). Germline V gives CDR1 LNHDA, CDR2 SQIVND (reference sequence). The length of the CDR3 is 17 residues. The V and J ends lost 4 bases and 0 bases respectively, with 16 bases between them. CDR3 sequence: CASSTPRGPDSGNTIYF. The CDR3 nucleotides are TGTGCCAGTAGTACCCCCCGGGGCCCCGACTCTGGAAACACCATATATTTT.

At least ten counts were recorded for this clonotype. The chain joins TRBV4-3 to TRBJ2-1; 9 nucleotides match TRBD2. The trim removed 0 bases at V and 3 bases at J, leaving 3 bases unmatched. This CDR3 is 16 amino acids long. Germline V lookup: CDR1 LGHNA, CDR2 YSLEER. The CDR3 nucleotides are TGCGCCAGCAGCCAAGACCTAGCGGGGCTCTACAATGAGCAGTTCTTC. It is translated as CASSQDLAGLYNEQFF.

This clonotype has at least ten counts. The DNA for the CDR3 is TGTGCCAGCTCACCGGACAGCTCTGGGGCCAACGTCCTGACTTTC. Translating it yields CASSPDSSGANVLTF. The J gene is TRBJ2-6, the V gene TRBV18; the D gene is possibly TRBD1 (6 bases). V gave up 3 bases and J gave up 0 bases, with 6 bases separating them. This CDR3 comprises 15 residues. Germline assignment: CDR1 KGHSH and CDR2 LQKENI.

The chain joins TRBV18 to TRBJ2-7; possibly TRBD1 or TRBD2 for D (6 bases each). The V end was cut by 6 bases, the J end by 3 bases, with 15 bases between. Germline V gives CDR1 KGHSH, CDR2 LQKENI. CDR3 length equals 14 residues. CDR3 protein: CASSINGGGYEQYF. CDR3 coding DNA: TGTGCCAGCTCCATAAATGGAGGGGGCTACGAGCAGTACTTC.

This clonotype was observed many times. The chain is built from TRBV20-1 and TRBJ2-5, with 8 bases lining up with TRBD2. V was pared by 1 base and J by 2 bases, with 6 bases of the junction left unmatched. This CDR3 is 15 amino acids long. Germline CDR1 and CDR2: DFQATT and SNEGSKA (reference sequence). For the CDR3, the DNA is TGCAGTGCTAGAGGCCGGGAGGGCCCTCAAGAGACCCAGTACTTC. It codes for CSARGREGPQETQYF.

The V and J genes are TRBV9 and TRBJ2-2; 11 bases line up with TRBD1. CDR1 SGDLS and CDR2 YYNGEE come from the germline V gene. There are 15 residues in the CDR3. V lost 4 bases, J lost 7 bases, and 6 bases stayed unmatched. DNA of the CDR3: TGTGCCAGCAGCCTCCGGACAGGGGGCCTCGGGGAGCTGTTTTTT. Translation gives CASSLRTGGLGELFF.

This sequence joins TRBV5-1 and TRBJ2-3; unclear D gene. The DNA end favors TRBJ1-5, so the J call may be wrong. The CDR3 covers 14 residues. Germline CDR1 SGHRS, CDR2 YFSETQ. The CDR3 loop is CASSPRAGPDTQHF. Here the CDR3 DNA reads TGCGCCAGCAGCCCGCGGGCGGGCCCAGATACGCAGCATTTT.

This clonotype appeared many times. The chain joins TRBV6-6 to TRBJ2-3; 8 bases fit TRBD2. The germline V gene has CDR1 MNHNY and CDR2 SVGAGI (reference sequence). The ends lost 7 bases at V and 4 bases at J; junction bases unmatched: 10. This CDR3 has 15 amino acids. In DNA, the CDR3 is TGTGCCAGCACCGATAGCGGGGCCTCCCCAGATACGCAGTATTTT. It specifies CASTDSGASPDTQYF.

This clonotype has a handful of counts. The chain combines TRBV19 with TRBJ2-5, with 7 bases fitting TRBD1. Per germline, CDR1 LNHDA and CDR2 SQIVND (reference sequence). This CDR3 has 13 residues. Losses at the gene ends were 8 bases for V and 4 bases for J; bases not matched to a gene: 7. The CDR3 bases are TGTGCCAGTGCTACCGACAGGGCAGAGACCCAGTACTTC. Its translation is CASATDRAETQYF.